These 11 T cell receptor beta chains were all obtained from the same sample, sequenced in a study of CD4 T cells in relation to SARS-CoV-2 and coronaviruses. The unexposed donors gave CD4+ T cells in about 2011-2019, prior to COVID-19. Assay used: immunoSEQ multiplex PCR; TCRdb lists only in-frame clones, some missing. The sample consists of about 59,000 clones, roughly 88% of them appearing once. Material: memory CD4+ T cells from PBMCs. The receptors originated from a human donor in good health.

This chain joins TRBV5-6 and TRBJ1-6; the D gene is possibly TRBD1 (6 bases). The CDR3 extends over 17 amino acids. Between the trimmed V and J ends, which lost 1 base and 5 bases, there was a span of 16 bases. The germline gives CDR1 SGHDT, CDR2 YYEEEE. The CDR3 DNA follows: TGTGCCAGCAGCTTGTTCGGTTCGGACAGAGATAATTCACCCCTCCACTTT. Translating gives CASSLFGSDRDNSPLHF.

This sequence joins TRBV28 and TRBJ1-4, with TRBD1 matching over 7 bases. V lost 6 bases, J lost 8 bases, and 9 bases stayed unmatched. Germline CDR1 reads MDHEN; CDR2 reads SYDVKM. The CDR3 covers 14 residues. CDR3 sequence (DNA): TGTGCCAGCAGCTCAGGGGGGGCAGGAGAAAAACTGTTTTTT. Amino acid sequence: CASSSGGAGEKLFF.

The chain links TRBV7-9 to TRBJ2-7; a weak D match, TRBD2 (6 bases). Looked up from germline, CDR1 is SEHNR and CDR2 is FQNEAQ (reference sequence). V was clipped by 4 bases and J by 6 bases, with 16 bases between them. The CDR3 spans 14 residues. The CDR3 sequence is CASSSDKRAAEQYF. CDR3 bases: TGTGCCAGCAGCTCCGATAAGCGGGCGGCCGAGCAGTACTTC.

This rearrangement joins TRBV2 to TRBJ2-1; D ambiguous. V gave up 6 bases and J gave up 0 bases, with 9 bases separating them. This CDR3 contains 14 residues. Germline CDR1 and CDR2: SNHLY and FYNNEI. The CDR3 spells CASRWRNSYNEQFF. The CDR3 nucleotides read TGTGCCAGCAGGTGGCGAAACTCCTACAATGAGCAGTTCTTC. The full variable domain, completed using reference TRBV2 and TRBJ2-1, is EPEVTQTPSHQVTQMGQEVILRCVPISNHLYFYWYRQILGQKVEFLVSFYNNEISEKSEIFDDQFSVERPDGSNFTLKIRSTKLEDSAMYFCASRWRNSYNEQFFGPGTRLTVL.

The gene calls are TRBV11-2 and TRBJ2-7; 9 bases line up with TRBD2. Germline V CDR1 and CDR2: SGHAT, FQNNGV. J lost 6 bases, V lost 4 bases, and 13 bases had no gene match. There are 16 residues in the CDR3. CDR3 amino acids: CASSSLGAGGPLEQYF. CDR3 DNA sequence: TGTGCCAGCAGCTCCCTAGGGGCGGGAGGGCCTCTCGAGCAGTACTTC.

The CDR3 DNA is TGTGCCAGCAGTGAAGAGGAATATCGCGCCGTAGCTTATGGCTACACCTTC. It translates to CASSEEEYRAVAYGYTF. The chain employs TRBV6-1 and TRBJ1-2; D call uncertain. Per the germline V gene, CDR1 is MNHNS and CDR2 is SASEGT. The CDR3 has 17 amino acids. V lost 1 base and J 5 bases, leaving 20 bases between the germline ends.

This clone showed up just a few times. This chain joins TRBV10-3 and TRBJ2-2; D remains ambiguous. The V gene lost 0 bases and the J gene lost 6 bases, with 14 bases spanning the gap. There are 16 residues in the CDR3. Germline V gene lookup returns CDR1 ENHRY and CDR2 SYGVKD. The CDR3 DNA reads as TGTGCCATCAGTGAGTCGATCTCCCTACGGTCCGGGGAGCTGTTTTTT. Translated: CAISESISLRSGELFF.

This sequence joins TRBV7-2 and TRBJ1-2; 9 nucleotides agree with TRBD1. The J segment lost 7 bases and the V segment lost 2 bases, leaving 8 bases of the junction unmatched. Germline V gives CDR1 SGHTA, CDR2 FQGNSA. The CDR3 extends over 15 amino acids. CDR3 nucleotide sequence: TGTGCCAGCAGCTTACCGGGACAGGGATCGCTTGGCTACACCTTC. Translated, it gives CASSLPGQGSLGYTF. The complete variable domain, with remaining parts taken from reference TRBV7-2 and TRBJ1-2, reads GAGVSQSPSNKVTEKGKDVELRCDPISGHTALYWYRQSLGQGLEFLIYFQGNSAPDKSGLPSDRFSAERTGGSVSTLTIQRTQQEDSAVYLCASSLPGQGSLGYTFGSGTRLTVV.

In this sample, this clone turned up once. The chain links TRBV6-6 to TRBJ1-1, with unresolved D. The CDR3 consists of 11 residues. V was clipped by 7 bases and J by 2 bases, with 5 bases between them. The germline CDR1 and CDR2 sequences are MNHNY and SVGAGI (reference sequence). As DNA, the CDR3 is TGTGCCAGCATCGGAAACACTGAAGCTTTCTTT. It is translated as CASIGNTEAFF.

The V gene is TRBV7-9, the J gene TRBJ2-3, with 8 bases lining up with TRBD2. The germline gives CDR1 SEHNR, CDR2 FQNEAQ (reference sequence). This CDR3 is built from 13 residues. Trimming cost V 1 base and J 14 bases; bases outside gene matches: 8. Here the CDR3 DNA reads TGTGCCAGCAGCTTAGGACTTCGGGGGGGACGGTATTTT. Its protein product is CASSLGLRGGRYF.

The V gene is TRBV15, the J gene TRBJ2-1; D gene unclear. CDR3 length equals 15 residues. The germline V gene has CDR1 LNHNV and CDR2 YYDKDF (reference sequence). Trimming removed 3 bases from V and 6 bases from J, with 15 bases in between. The CDR3 here is CATSSPEISVNEQFF. The DNA of the CDR3 is TGTGCCACCAGCAGTCCCGAGATTTCGGTCAATGAGCAGTTCTTC.